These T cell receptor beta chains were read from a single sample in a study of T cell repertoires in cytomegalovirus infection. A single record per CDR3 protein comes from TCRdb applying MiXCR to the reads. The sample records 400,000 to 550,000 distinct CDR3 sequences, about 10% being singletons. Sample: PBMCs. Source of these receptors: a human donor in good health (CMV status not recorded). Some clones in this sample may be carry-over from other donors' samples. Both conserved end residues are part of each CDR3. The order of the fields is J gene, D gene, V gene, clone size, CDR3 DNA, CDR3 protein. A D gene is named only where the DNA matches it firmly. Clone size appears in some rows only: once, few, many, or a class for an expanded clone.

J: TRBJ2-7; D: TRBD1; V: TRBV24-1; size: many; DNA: TGTGCCACCAGTGATTTTGCAGGGGGCTCCTACGAGCAGTACTTC; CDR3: CATSDFAGGSYEQYF
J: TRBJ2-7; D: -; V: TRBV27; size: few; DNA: TGTGCCAGCAGGGGTTGGGCCTACGAGCAGTACTTC; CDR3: CASRGWAYEQYF
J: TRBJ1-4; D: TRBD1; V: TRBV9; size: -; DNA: TGTGCCAGCAGCGTAGGGGACAGGGATAATGAAAAACTGTTTTTT; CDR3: CASSVGDRDNEKLFF
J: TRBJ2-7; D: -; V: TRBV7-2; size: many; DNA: TGTGCCAGCAGCACCCCTGGGGTAACGGGTCCCTCCTACGAGCAGTACTTC; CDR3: CASSTPGVTGPSYEQYF
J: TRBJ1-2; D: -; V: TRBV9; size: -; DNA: TGTGCCAGCAGGCCAGGCCCCAAGGGATATGGCTACACCTTC; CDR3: CASRPGPKGYGYTF
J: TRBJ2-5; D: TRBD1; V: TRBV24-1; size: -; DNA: TGTGCCACCAGTGCAATGGGACAGGGGGGAGAGACCCAGTACTTC; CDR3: CATSAMGQGGETQYF
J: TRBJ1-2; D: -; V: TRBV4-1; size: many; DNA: TGCGCCAGCAGCCAAGAAACCCTTGTCAGGCTCCGACCTAACTATGGCTACACCTTC; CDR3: CASSQETLVRLRPNYGYTF
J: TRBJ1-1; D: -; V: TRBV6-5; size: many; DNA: TGTGCCAGCAGACTTACAGAGTTGAACACTGAAGCTTTCTTT; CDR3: CASRLTELNTEAFF
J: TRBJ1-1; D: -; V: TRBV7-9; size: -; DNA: TGTGCCAGCAGCTTAATACGGTTGGGGAGCACTGAAGCTTTCTTT; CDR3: CASSLIRLGSTEAFF
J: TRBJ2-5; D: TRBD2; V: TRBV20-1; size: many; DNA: TGCAGTGCTAGAGATAGCGGGAGCGGGGAGACCCAGTACTTC; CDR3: CSARDSGSGETQYF
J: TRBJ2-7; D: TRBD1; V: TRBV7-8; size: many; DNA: TGTGCCAGCAGCTTTCTTAACCCGGGACAGGCGACTTACGAGCAGTACTTC; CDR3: CASSFLNPGQATYEQYF
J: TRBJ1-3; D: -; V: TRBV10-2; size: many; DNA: TGCGCCAGCAGTGAGCGGGCTACCTCTGGAAACACCATATATTTT; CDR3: CASSERATSGNTIYF
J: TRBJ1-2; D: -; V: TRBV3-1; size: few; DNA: TGTGCCAGCAGCCACGATCAAGCAGGGGAGTGGGGCTACACCTTC; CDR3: CASSHDQAGEWGYTF
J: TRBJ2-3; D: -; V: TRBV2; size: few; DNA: TGTGCCAGCAAGTTCCTAGATACGCAGTATTTT; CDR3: CASKFLDTQYF
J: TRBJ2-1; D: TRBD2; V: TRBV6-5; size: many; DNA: TGTGCCAGCAGTCGAGGACTAGCGTACCATGAGCAGTTCTTC; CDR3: CASSRGLAYHEQFF
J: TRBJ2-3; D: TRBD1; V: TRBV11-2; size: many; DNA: TGTGCCAGCAGCTCGGCTACAGGGGGCGACGGCACAGATACGCAGTATTTT; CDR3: CASSSATGGDGTDTQYF
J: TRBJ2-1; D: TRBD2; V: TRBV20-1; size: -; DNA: TGCAGTGCTAGAGATGGGGCGGGAGTCGACAATGAGCAGTTCTTC; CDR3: CSARDGAGVDNEQFF
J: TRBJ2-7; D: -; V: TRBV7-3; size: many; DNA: TGTGCCAGCAGCTTAATGGAGGGTTACGAGCAGTACTTC; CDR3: CASSLMEGYEQYF
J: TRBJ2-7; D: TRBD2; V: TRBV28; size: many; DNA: TGTGCCAGCAGTTCCCCCAAGGTAGCGGGATCCTACGAGCAGTACTTC; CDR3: CASSSPKVAGSYEQYF
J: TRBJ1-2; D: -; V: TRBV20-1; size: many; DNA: TGCAGTGCTAGAGATCCTGTTAAGGGCCCGAGTGGCTACACCTTC; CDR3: CSARDPVKGPSGYTF
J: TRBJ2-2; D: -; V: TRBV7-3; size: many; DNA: TGTGCCAGCAGCCGGACCGGACTATTCACCGGGGAGCTGTTTTTT; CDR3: CASSRTGLFTGELFF
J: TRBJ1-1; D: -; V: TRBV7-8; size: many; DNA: TGTGCCAGCAGCTTAGTGGAGATGAACACTGAAGCTTTCTTT; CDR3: CASSLVEMNTEAFF
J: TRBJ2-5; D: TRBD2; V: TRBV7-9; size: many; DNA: TGTGCCAGCAGCCCTCAAGGCGGGGGTTGGGCAGAGACCCAGTACTTC; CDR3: CASSPQGGGWAETQYF
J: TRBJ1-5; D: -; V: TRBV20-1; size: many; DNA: TGCAGTGCTAGTACGGCGCGTGGCAATCAGCCCCAGCATTTT; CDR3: CSASTARGNQPQHF
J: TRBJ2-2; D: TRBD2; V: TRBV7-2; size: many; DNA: TGTGCCAGCTGGGGAGGGGCCGGGGAGCTGTTTTTT; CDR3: CASWGGAGELFF
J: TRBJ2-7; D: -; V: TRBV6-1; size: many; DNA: TGTGCCAGCAGTGAATTTCACGCAGCTCCCTACGAGCAGTACTTC; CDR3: CASSEFHAAPYEQYF
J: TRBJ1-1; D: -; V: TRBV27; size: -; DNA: TGTGCCAGCAGTTCCGGACGGACCTCGGACACTGAAGCTTTCTTT; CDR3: CASSSGRTSDTEAFF
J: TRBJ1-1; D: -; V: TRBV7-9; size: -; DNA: TGTGCCAGCAGCCGGAAGACAGGGAACACTGAAGCTTTCTTT; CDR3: CASSRKTGNTEAFF
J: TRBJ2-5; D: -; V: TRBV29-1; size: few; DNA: TGCAGCGTCTACGCGTACAAAAGAATGGAGACCCAGTACTTC; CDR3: CSVYAYKRMETQYF
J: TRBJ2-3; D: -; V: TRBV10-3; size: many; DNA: TGTGCCATCACCCCCGGGCGGTCTAGCACAGATACGCAGTATTTT; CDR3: CAITPGRSSTDTQYF
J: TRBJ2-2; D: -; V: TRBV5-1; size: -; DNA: TGCGCCAGCAGCCCCACGGGCGGCGGTTTCGGGGAGCTGTTTTTT; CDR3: CASSPTGGGFGELFF
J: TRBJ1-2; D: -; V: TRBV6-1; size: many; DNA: TGTGCCAGCAGTGCTTTTATAGACTTGAGCTACACCTTC; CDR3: CASSAFIDLSYTF
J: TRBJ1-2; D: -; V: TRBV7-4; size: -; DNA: TGTGCCAGCAGCTTGAGTCGACGGGGCTACACCTTC; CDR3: CASSLSRRGYTF
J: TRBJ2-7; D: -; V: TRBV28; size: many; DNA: TGTGCCAGCAGTGACGTCTACGAGCAGTACTTC; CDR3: CASSDVYEQYF
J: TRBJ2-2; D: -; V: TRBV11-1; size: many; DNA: TGTGCCAGCAGCTTAGAGGGCAGCGACACCGGGGAGCTGTTTTTT; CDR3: CASSLEGSDTGELFF
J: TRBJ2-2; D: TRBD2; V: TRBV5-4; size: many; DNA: TGTGCCAGCAGCGCCGGATCGGGACTAGCGGGAGGGCCCGGCGGGGAGCTGTTTTTT; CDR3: CASSAGSGLAGGPGGELFF
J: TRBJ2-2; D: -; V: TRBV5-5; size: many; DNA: TGTGCCAGCAGCTTGGCCCCCGCGAACACCGGGGAGCTGTTTTTT; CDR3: CASSLAPANTGELFF
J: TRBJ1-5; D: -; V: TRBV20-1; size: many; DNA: TGCAGTGCTAGATCCGAGACAGGACTCGGTGTGGGTCAGCCCCAGCATTTT; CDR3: CSARSETGLGVGQPQHF
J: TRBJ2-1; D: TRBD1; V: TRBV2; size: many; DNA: TGTGCCAGCAGTGTGGGACAGTCATACAATGAGCAGTTCTTC; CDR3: CASSVGQSYNEQFF
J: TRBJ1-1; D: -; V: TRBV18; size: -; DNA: TGTGCCAGCTCACCAATCAGGGGTGGGGTGAACACTGAAGCTTTCTTT; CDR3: CASSPIRGGVNTEAFF
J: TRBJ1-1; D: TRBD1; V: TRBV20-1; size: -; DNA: TGCAGTGCTAGATCCAGGGGGCTTGGAAACACTGAAGCTTTCTTT; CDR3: CSARSRGLGNTEAFF
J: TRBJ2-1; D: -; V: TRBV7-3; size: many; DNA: TGTGCCAGCAGCTTAGACGGGTCGGGAGAGCAGTTCTTC; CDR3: CASSLDGSGEQFF
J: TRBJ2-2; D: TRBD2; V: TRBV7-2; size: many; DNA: TGTGCCAGCAGCCGAGGGACTAGCGGGAGGAGGGGCGGGGAGCTGTTTTTT; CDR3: CASSRGTSGRRGGELFF
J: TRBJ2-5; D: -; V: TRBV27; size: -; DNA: TGTGCCAGCAGTCCCCTCAGCTGGGGAGAGACCCAGTACTTC; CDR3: CASSPLSWGETQYF
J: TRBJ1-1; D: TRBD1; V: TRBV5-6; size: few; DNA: TGTGCCAGCAGCTTGGCAGGGGGCGTGGGGAACACTGAAGCTTTCTTT; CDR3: CASSLAGGVGNTEAFF
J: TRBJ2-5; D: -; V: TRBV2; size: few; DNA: TGTGCCAGCACGGTAGCAGACCAAGAGACCCAGTACTTC; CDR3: CASTVADQETQYF
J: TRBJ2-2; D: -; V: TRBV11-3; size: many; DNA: TGTGCCAGCAGCTTAGACGGCCGAGGGGCGAACACCGGGGAGCTGTTTTTT; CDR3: CASSLDGRGANTGELFF
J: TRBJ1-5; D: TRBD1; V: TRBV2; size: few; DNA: TGTGCCACCAACGGGACAGGCAATCAGCCCCAGCATTTT; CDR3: CATNGTGNQPQHF
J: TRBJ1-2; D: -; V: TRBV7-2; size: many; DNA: TGTGCCAGCTTGGGGGGGGCGGCGCGCGGCTACACCTTC; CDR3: CASLGGAARGYTF
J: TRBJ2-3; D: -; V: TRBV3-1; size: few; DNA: TGTGCCAGCAGCCAAGTAACTCATACGCAGTATTTT; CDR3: CASSQVTHTQYF
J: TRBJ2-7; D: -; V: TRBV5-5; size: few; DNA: TGTGCCAGCAGCTTCACAGGAAAATCCTACGAGCAGTACTTC; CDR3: CASSFTGKSYEQYF
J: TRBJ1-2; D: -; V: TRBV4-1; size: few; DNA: TGCGCCAGCAGCCCAGGGGCCGCTTCCTGGGGCTACACCTTC; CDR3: CASSPGAASWGYTF
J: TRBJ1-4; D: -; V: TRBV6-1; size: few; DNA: TGTGCCAGCAGTGAGCCCAAGGAAAAACTGTTTTTT; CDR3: CASSEPKEKLFF
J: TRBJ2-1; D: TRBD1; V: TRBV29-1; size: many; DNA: TGCAGCGTTGAAAGCCGGGACAGGGGTTACAATGAGCAGTTCTTC; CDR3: CSVESRDRGYNEQFF
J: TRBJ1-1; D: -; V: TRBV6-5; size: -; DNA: TGTGCCAGCAGTTACTCCGCAGGGGCAGCGAACACTGAAGCTTTCTTT; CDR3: CASSYSAGAANTEAFF
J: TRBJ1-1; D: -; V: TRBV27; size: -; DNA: TGTGCCAGCAGTTTATCGCGAGGTGAAAGGGGTGCTTTCTTT; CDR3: CASSLSRGERGAFF
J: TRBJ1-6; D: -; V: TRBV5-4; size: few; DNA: TGTGCCAGCAGCTTCACGGGGGGTAATTCACCCCTCCACTTT; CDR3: CASSFTGGNSPLHF
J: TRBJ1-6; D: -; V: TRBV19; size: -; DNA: TGTGCCAGTAAACGAACCAGGAATTCACCCCTCCACTTT; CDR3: CASKRTRNSPLHF
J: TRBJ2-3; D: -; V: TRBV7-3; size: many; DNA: TGTGCCAGCAGCTCTTCCGCACTCCGCACAGATACGCAGTATTTT; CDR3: CASSSSALRTDTQYF
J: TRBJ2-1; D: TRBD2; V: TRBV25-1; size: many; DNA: TGTGCCAGCAGTCAGGGACTAGCGGGAGGGCCCAATGAGCAGTTCTTC; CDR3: CASSQGLAGGPNEQFF